This T cell receptor (beta chain) derives from a study of prognosis after radiotherapy for stage I lung cancer. Study as a whole: Fourteen cases involved newly diagnosed primary stage I lung tumors, and roughly 5 involved oligometastatic NSCLC subsequent to surgical resection of the primary tumor. The study recorded squamous cell carcinoma in over five patients and adenocarcinoma in 11 to 12.

It was by two-round multiplex PCR that TCR beta CDR3 was amplified from genomic DNA. First-round PCR amplification was performed with primers specific to each TRBV and TRBJ gene. Universal primers primed the second round of PCR. One entry per CDR3 protein, called by TCRdb with MiXCR from the multiplex PCR reads. This table has some 38,000 distinct CDR3 sequences, approximately 24% appearing once. Germline V gene sequence: CDR1 SNHLY, CDR2 FYNNEI. V lost 7 bases to trimming and J lost 1 base; unmatched junction nucleotides: 6. This CDR3 has 14 amino acids. This clonotype was seen at least ten times. The chain links TRBV2 to TRBJ1-1, with 7 positions matching TRBD1. The receptor was isolated from a donor over 45 with non-small cell lung cancer. The starting material was PBMCs, obtained before or after stereotactic body radiation therapy (not recorded which). CDR3 region: CASKKTGTNTEAFF. In DNA, the CDR3 is TGTGCCAGCAAAAAGACAGGGACGAACACTGAAGCTTTCTTT.